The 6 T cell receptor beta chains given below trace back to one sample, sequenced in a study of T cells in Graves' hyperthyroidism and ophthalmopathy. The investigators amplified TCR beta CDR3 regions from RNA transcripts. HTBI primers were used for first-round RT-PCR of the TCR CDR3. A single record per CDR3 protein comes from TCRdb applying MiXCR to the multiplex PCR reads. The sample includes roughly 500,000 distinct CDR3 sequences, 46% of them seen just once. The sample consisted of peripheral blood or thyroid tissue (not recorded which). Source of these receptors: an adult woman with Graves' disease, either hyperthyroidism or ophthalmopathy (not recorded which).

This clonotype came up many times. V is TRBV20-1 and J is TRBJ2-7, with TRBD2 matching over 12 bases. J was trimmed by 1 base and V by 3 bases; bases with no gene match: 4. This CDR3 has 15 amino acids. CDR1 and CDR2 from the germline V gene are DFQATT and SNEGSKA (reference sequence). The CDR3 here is CSASFGLAGSYEQYF. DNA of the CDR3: TGCAGTGCTAGCTTTGGACTAGCGGGGTCCTACGAGCAGTACTTC.

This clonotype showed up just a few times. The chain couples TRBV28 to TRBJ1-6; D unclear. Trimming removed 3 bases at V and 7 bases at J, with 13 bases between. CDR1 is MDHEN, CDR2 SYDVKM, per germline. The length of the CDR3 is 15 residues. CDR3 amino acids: CASSFLALGNSPLHF. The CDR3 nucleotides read TGTGCCAGCAGTTTTCTGGCCCTCGGAAATTCACCCCTCCACTTT.

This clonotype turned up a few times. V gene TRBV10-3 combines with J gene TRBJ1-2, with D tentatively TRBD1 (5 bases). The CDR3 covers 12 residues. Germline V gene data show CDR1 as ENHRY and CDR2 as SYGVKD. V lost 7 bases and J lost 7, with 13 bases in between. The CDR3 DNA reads TGTGCCATCACTGGGGACCGTCGTGGCTACACCTTC. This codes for CAITGDRRGYTF.

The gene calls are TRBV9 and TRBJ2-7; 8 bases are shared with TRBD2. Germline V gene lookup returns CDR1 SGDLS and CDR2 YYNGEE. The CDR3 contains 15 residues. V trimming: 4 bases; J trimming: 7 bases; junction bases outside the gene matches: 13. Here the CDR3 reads CASSLGGRPTGEQYF. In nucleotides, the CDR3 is TGTGCCAGCAGCTTAGGCGGGAGGCCGACGGGAGAGCAGTACTTC.

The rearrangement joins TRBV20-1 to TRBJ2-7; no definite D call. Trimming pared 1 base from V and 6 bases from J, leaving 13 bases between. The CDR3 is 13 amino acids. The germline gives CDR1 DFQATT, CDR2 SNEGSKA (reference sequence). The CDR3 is CSARVRAMGEQYF. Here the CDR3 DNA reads TGCAGTGCTAGAGTTCGGGCCATGGGCGAGCAGTACTTC.

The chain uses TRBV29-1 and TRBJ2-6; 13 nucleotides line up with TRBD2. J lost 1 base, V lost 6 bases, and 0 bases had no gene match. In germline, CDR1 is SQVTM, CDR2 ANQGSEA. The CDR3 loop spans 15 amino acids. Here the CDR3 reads CSVTSGGSGANVLTF. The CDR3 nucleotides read TGCAGCGTGACTAGCGGGGGGTCTGGGGCCAACGTCCTGACTTTC.